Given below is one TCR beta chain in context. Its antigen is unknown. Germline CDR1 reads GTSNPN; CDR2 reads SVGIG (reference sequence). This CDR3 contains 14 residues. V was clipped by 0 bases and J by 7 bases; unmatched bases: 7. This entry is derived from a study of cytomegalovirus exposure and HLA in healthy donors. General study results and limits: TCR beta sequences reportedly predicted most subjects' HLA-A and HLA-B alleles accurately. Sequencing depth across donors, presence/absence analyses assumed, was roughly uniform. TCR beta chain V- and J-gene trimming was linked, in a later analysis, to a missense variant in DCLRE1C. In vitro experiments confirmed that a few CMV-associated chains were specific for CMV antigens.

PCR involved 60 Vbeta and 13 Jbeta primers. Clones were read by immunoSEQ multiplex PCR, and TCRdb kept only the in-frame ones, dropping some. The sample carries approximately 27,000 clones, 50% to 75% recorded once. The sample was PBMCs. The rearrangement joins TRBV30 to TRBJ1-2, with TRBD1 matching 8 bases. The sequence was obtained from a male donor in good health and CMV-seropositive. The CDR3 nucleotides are TGTGCCTGGAGTGTACTGCAGGGGGCTGGTGGCTACACCTTC. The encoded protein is CAWSVLQGAGGYTF.